This TCR beta chain was sequenced during a study of T cell responses to AZD1222 COVID-19 vaccine. Study-wide findings and caveats: It was only after the peak T cell response that any repertoires were sampled. Donors were mostly white British, more females; clonal diversity possibly underestimated.

Germline assignment: CDR1 MNHEY and CDR2 SVGAGI. V was trimmed by 0 bases and J by 3 bases, leaving 15 bases between them. This CDR3 comprises 16 residues. TCRdb's table, derived via immunoSEQ multiplex PCR, lists solely in-frame clones and lacks some. The sample has roughly 120,000 clones, over 85% seen once. Turning to this clone: Its antigen remains unidentified.

This sequence was found in an adult in good health. Source: peripheral blood, taken on day 0 of AZD1222 vaccination. The genes are TRBV6-5 and TRBJ2-7, with D hard to call. CDR3 region: CASSYSKSELRYEQYF. In DNA, the CDR3 is TGTGCCAGCAGTTACTCGAAATCGGAATTACGCTACGAGCAGTACTTC.